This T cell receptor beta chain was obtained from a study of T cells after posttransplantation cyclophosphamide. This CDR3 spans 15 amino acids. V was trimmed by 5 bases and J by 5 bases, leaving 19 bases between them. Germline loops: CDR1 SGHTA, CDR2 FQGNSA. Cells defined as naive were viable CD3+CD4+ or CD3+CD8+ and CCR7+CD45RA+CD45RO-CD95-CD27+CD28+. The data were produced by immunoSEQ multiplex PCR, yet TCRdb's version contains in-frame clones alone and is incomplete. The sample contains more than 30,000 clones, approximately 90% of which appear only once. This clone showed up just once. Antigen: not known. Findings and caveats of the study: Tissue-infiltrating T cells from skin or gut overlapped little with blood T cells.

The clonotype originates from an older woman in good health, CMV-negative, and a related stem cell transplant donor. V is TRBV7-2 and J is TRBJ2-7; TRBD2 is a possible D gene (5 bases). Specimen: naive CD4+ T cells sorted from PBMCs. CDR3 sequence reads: CASSPSSGIYDEQYF. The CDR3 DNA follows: TGTGCCAGCAGCCCATCATCGGGGATATACGACGAGCAGTACTTC.